The sequence of this T cell receptor beta chain was determined in a study of shared clonotypes between healthy human individuals. At the level of the study: Aged 18 to 49, the donors were a couple of women and three men. Findings and caveats of the study: The represented genetic and exposure-history diversity was limited by the small number of donors.

The CDR3 consists of 15 residues. The V gene's germline CDR1 is LNHDA and CDR2 SQIVND (reference sequence). With V trimmed by 5 bases and J by 7 bases, 10 bases remained unmatched. About this clone itself: What it binds is not known. Other DNA sequences in this specimen translate into the identical CDR3.

Only in-frame clones appear in the TCRdb table, and some are missing; sequencing was by immunoSEQ multiplex PCR. In the table there are around 510,000 clones, around three quarters of which are singletons. Every donor was a Caucasian adult from Nashville, Tennessee. Input material: PBMCs. The sequence came from a woman aged 40-49 years in good health. Some clones in this sample may be carry-over from other donors' samples. V is TRBV19 and J is TRBJ1-5; 8 bases align to TRBD1. The CDR3 sequence is CASSSLTGEYQPQHF. The CDR3 bases are TGTGCCAGTAGTTCCTTGACAGGGGAGTACCAGCCCCAGCATTTT.